These 22 T cell receptor beta chains came from one sample sequenced in a study of monozygotic twins with inflammatory bowel disease. TCRdb processed the 5' RACE reads again and assigns one entry to each CDR3 protein, with no DNA. This table holds over 110,000 distinct CDR3 sequences. Sequenced material: blood. All receptors come from a human donor with ulcerative colitis or Crohn's disease, or a healthy co-twin of an affected twin (not recorded which).

The chain carries TRBV7-8 and TRBJ2-3; TCRdb outputs TRBD1, but without DNA this stays unchecked. Looked up from germline, CDR1 is SGHVS and CDR2 is FQNEAQ. The CDR3 contains 16 residues. The CDR3 sequence: CASSRRSTGDGDTQYF.

V usage is TRBV7-2 and J usage is TRBJ2-7; TCRdb calls TRBD1, which cannot be checked without DNA. The CDR3 is made up of 17 amino acids. CDR1 and CDR2 from the germline V gene are SGHTA and FQGNSA. The CDR3 here is CASSFMRAGALVYEQYF. Full variable domain (missing parts from reference TRBV7-2 and TRBJ2-7): GAGVSQSPSNKVTEKGKDVELRCDPISGHTALYWYRQSLGQGLEFLIYFQGNSAPDKSGLPSDRFSAERTGGSVSTLTIQRTQQEDSAVYLCASSFMRAGALVYEQYFGPGTRLTVT.

This chain uses TRBV20-1 with TRBJ2-5; there is no DNA to check the TCRdb D call of TRBD1. The CDR3 is made up of 16 amino acids. Germline V gene sequence: CDR1 DFQATT, CDR2 SNEGSKA (reference sequence). The CDR3 is CSASRMGQPRGETQYF.

The chain employs TRBV6-4 and TRBJ1-6; the D gene TCRdb calls, TRBD1, cannot be checked with no DNA. The CDR3 length is 15 residues. The germline V gene has CDR1 MRHNA and CDR2 SNTAGT. The CDR3 sequence: CASRQGVSYNSPLHF.

CDR3 sequence reads: CASSQGDNGEQFF. The rearrangement links TRBV3-1 to TRBJ2-1; the TCRdb call, TRBD1, lacks DNA for checking. CDR1 and CDR2 from the germline V gene are LGHDT and YNNKEL (reference sequence). The CDR3 length is 13 residues.

The chain links TRBV28 to TRBJ2-7; TCRdb indicates TRBD1, and absent DNA this call remains unverified. CDR3 length: 13 amino acids. Germline values: CDR1 MDHEN, CDR2 SYDVKM. CDR3 amino acids: CASNWQGGYEQYF.

This chain joins TRBV5-1 and TRBJ2-5; TCRdb lists TRBD1, though no DNA is available to test this call. This CDR3 is 15 amino acids long. Germline assignment: CDR1 SGHRS and CDR2 YFSETQ. This chain's CDR3 is CASSLVSVREETQYF.

The V call is TRBV5-4, the J call TRBJ2-3. The length of the CDR3 is 15 residues. Germline CDR1 is SGHNT and CDR2 is YYREEE (reference sequence). CDR3: CASSLERPSTDTQYF.

The chain employs TRBV12-3 or TRBV12-4 and TRBJ2-7. CDR3 size: 17 residues. The CDR3 loop reads CASSLAFFVGGLYEQYF.

This chain joins TRBV29-1 and TRBJ1-4; TCRdb names TRBD1, which stays unverified in the absence of DNA. Germline CDR1 is SQVTM and CDR2 is ANQGSEA. This CDR3 has 13 residues. CDR3 sequence: CSVAGQLNEKLFF.

The chain couples TRBV10-3 to TRBJ2-1. The CDR3 extends over 12 amino acids. The germline V gene has CDR1 ENHRY and CDR2 SYGVKD. This CDR3 reads CATGGSHNEQFF.

The chain employs TRBV5-5 and TRBJ2-1. The CDR3 is made up of 16 amino acids. Per the germline V gene, CDR1 is SGHKS and CDR2 is YYEKEE (reference sequence). The CDR3 here is CASSLVRLNSYNEQFF.

V gene TRBV28 combines with J gene TRBJ2-7; TCRdb proposes TRBD1, but this gene call is untestable without DNA. The CDR3 has 14 amino acids. Per the germline V gene, CDR1 is MDHEN and CDR2 is SYDVKM. The CDR3 reads CASRLRTAGYEQYF. The full variable domain, with the rest looked up from reference TRBV28 and TRBJ2-7, is DVKVTQSSRYLVKRTGEKVFLECVQDMDHENMFWYRQDPGLGLRLIYFSYDVKMKEKGDIPEGYSVSREKKERFSLILESASTNQTSMYLCASRLRTAGYEQYFGPGTRLTVT.

The chain carries TRBV7-2 and TRBJ2-3; TCRdb outputs TRBD1, but without DNA this stays unchecked. Germline-derived CDR1 and CDR2 are SGHTA and FQGNSA. The CDR3 spans 14 residues. CDR3 residues: CASTLRPVTDTQYF.

The chain recombines TRBV30 with TRBJ1-1. Germline-derived CDR1 and CDR2 are GTSNPN and SVGIG (reference sequence). The CDR3 spans 14 residues. The CDR3 sequence: CAWSVQGPNTEAFF.

The V gene is TRBV2, the J gene TRBJ2-2; TCRdb reports TRBD1, a call that lacks DNA to check it against. This CDR3 region has 12 residues. Germline CDR1 reads SNHLY; CDR2 reads FYNNEI. This CDR3 reads CASKDITGELFF.

The rearrangement links TRBV6-5 to TRBJ2-1; TCRdb proposes TRBD2, but this gene call is untestable without DNA. Germline V gives CDR1 MNHEY, CDR2 SVGAGI. CDR3 size: 17 residues. The CDR3 is CASSYRDIAGGPNEQFF.

This chain connects TRBV18 to TRBJ2-3; the TCRdb call, TRBD1, lacks DNA for checking. Germline assignment: CDR1 KGHSH and CDR2 LQKENI. The CDR3 runs to 16 residues. The CDR3 region is CASSPGRGGAGDTQYF.

The rearrangement uses TRBV6-1 and TRBJ1-1. This CDR3 has 14 residues. Germline V gene lookup returns CDR1 MNHNS and CDR2 SASEGT. CDR3 in amino acids: CASSVRDRITEAFF.

The rearrangement joins TRBV6-5 to TRBJ2-7; the TCRdb call, TRBD1, lacks DNA for checking. The V gene's germline CDR1 is MNHEY and CDR2 SVGAGI. The CDR3 has 15 amino acids. The CDR3 region is CASSLGLSHSYEQYF.

V usage is TRBV7-2 and J usage is TRBJ2-2; TCRdb's D call, TRBD1, is unchecked because there is no DNA. CDR1 is SGHTA and CDR2 is FQGNSA in the germline V gene. This CDR3 has 16 residues. The CDR3 is CASSLAVRVRTGELFF.

The chain couples TRBV6-1 to TRBJ2-5; TCRdb indicates TRBD2, and absent DNA this call remains unverified. The CDR3 totals 14 residues. CDR1 is MNHNS, CDR2 SASEGT, per germline. The CDR3 spells CASRRLTSRETQYF.